This T cell receptor (beta chain) is from a study of blood T cell repertoires in COVID-19. Study as a whole: Sources were T cells, B-cell-depleted T cells, or PBMCs; the material itself was cDNA or gDNA.

CDR3 length: 13 residues. V was cut by 7 bases and J by 6 bases, with 10 bases left in between. This clone has just one count. As originally analysed: Amplifying reference gene primers gave estimates of nucleated cell counts. Sequenced by immunoSEQ multiplex PCR; TCRdb stores in-frame clones only, minus some. V and J calls and clone size are given by that table; D and trimming were obtained from the DNA. The repertoire holds 150,000 to 200,000 clones, around 76% seen once, with roughly 8% in the top ten. Seattle participants joined during active infection and were tracked over time. The sequence was obtained from a woman aged 55-69 years with COVID-19, enrolled during active disease. Material for sequencing was peripheral blood. The chain employs TRBV12-3 or TRBV12-4 and TRBJ1-6; perhaps TRBD1 as D (6 bases). The CDR3 DNA follows: TGTGCCAGCACCTTAGGGGGTAATTCACCCCTCCACTTT. It encodes CASTLGGNSPLHF.